These 18 T cell receptor beta chains came from one sample sequenced in a study of Graves' ophthalmopathy and Graves' hyperthyroidism. Amplification of the TCR beta CDR3 regions used RNA transcripts (as template). HTBI-primed RT-PCR formed the first round, and a multiplex PCR formed the second. TCRdb re-called the multiplex PCR reads through MiXCR, storing one row per CDR3 protein. Among a few hundred thousand distinct CDR3 sequences listed, roughly 39% were seen once. What was sequenced was peripheral blood or thyroid tissue (not recorded which). These receptors were taken from an adult man with Graves' hyperthyroidism.

This clonotype appeared many times. The chain links TRBV12-3 or TRBV12-4 to TRBJ1-1; D unresolved. Trimming shortened V by 2 bases and J by 7 bases, and 8 bases separated the two germline ends. This CDR3 is built from 12 residues. CDR3 sequence (DNA): TGTGCCAGCAGTTTATTGGGATTTGAAGCTTTCTTT. Translated: CASSLLGFEAFF.

The chain is built from TRBV25-1 and TRBJ2-3, with TRBD1 identical over 10 bases. V shed 8 bases and J 4 bases; nucleotides not matched to a gene: 9. CDR3 length: 15 amino acids. In germline, CDR1 is MGHDK, CDR2 SYGVNS. Here the CDR3 reads CASVEIGTGADTQYF. In DNA, the CDR3 is TGTGCCAGCGTTGAAATCGGGACAGGGGCAGATACGCAGTATTTT.

This clonotype occurred many times. This chain joins TRBV10-3 and TRBJ1-5; D remains unclear. This CDR3 comprises 17 residues. The V and J ends lost 0 bases and 3 bases respectively, with 15 bases between them. Germline-derived CDR1 and CDR2 are ENHRY and SYGVKD. The CDR3 region has the DNA TGTGCCATCAGTGAGTCGGCCGGACGAGATTCCAATCAGCCCCAGCATTTT. It codes for CAISESAGRDSNQPQHF.

This clonotype was recorded many times. The chain employs TRBV19 and TRBJ1-1; TRBD1 aligns across 10 bases. The germline gives CDR1 LNHDA, CDR2 SQIVND (reference sequence). V lost 4 bases, J lost 4 bases, and 6 bases stayed unmatched. The CDR3 consists of 15 residues. In DNA form, the CDR3 reads TGTGCCAGTAGTACCCGGACAGGGGGAGGCACTGAAGCTTTCTTT. Its translation: CASSTRTGGGTEAFF.

In the case of this clonotype: This may be a read error, as it is one base from a much larger clone. The gene calls are TRBV9 and TRBJ1-2, with 9 bases lining up with TRBD1. The CDR3 runs to 18 residues. Per germline, CDR1 SGDLS and CDR2 YYNGEE. CDR3 in amino acids: CASSVARTGEGENYGCTF. The CDR3 nucleotides read TGTGCCAGCAGCGTAGCGAGGACAGGGGAGGGTGAGAACTATGGCTGCACCTTC.

V usage is TRBV24-1 and J usage is TRBJ2-5, with 9 bases aligning to TRBD1. The length of the CDR3 is 16 residues. Germline V gives CDR1 KGHDR, CDR2 SFDVKD. The V segment lost 1 base and the J segment 5 bases; nucleotides outside the gene matches: 7. The CDR3 protein is CATSDFGTGKGETQYF. CDR3 DNA: TGTGCCACCAGTGATTTCGGGACAGGGAAAGGGGAGACCCAGTACTTC.

This clonotype came up a few times. Relative to the germline gene, one junction end is altered; a read error may explain this. This sequence joins TRBV12-3 or TRBV12-4 and TRBJ2-2; TRBD1 aligns across 8 bases. The length of the CDR3 is 17 residues. This CDR3 is CASSLAGGSNPTGELFF. The CDR3 nucleotides are TGTGCCAGCAGCTTAGCAGGGGGCTCCAACCCCACCGGGGAGCTGTTTTTT.

Note on this clonotype: A much larger clone sits a single nucleotide away, making a read error possible. This chain connects TRBV10-3 to TRBJ2-7, with D uncertain. The CDR3 totals 15 residues. Germline CDR1 ENHRY, CDR2 SYGVKD. The CDR3 protein is CASSLGMVSSYEQYF. As DNA, the CDR3 is TGTGCCAGCAGTTTGGGCATGGTATCCTCCTACGAGCAGTACTTC.

This clonotype was seen only a few times. The V call is TRBV27, the J call TRBJ1-6, with unresolved D. V lost 2 bases and J 9 bases, leaving 23 bases between the germline ends. The CDR3 covers 18 residues. From germline, CDR1 is MNHEY and CDR2 SMNVEV (reference sequence). In DNA form, the CDR3 reads TGTGCCAGCAGTTTAAGCCCAGGACCGAGGAGGTCAAGTTCACCCCTCCACTTT. This translates into CASSLSPGPRRSSSPLHF.

J is TRBJ1-1 and V is TRBV9; 7 nucleotides agree with TRBD1. The CDR3 consists of 14 residues. The junction had 9 bases not matched to a gene; V was cut back by 4 bases and J by 6 bases. Germline V gene data show CDR1 as SGDLS and CDR2 as YYNGEE. CDR3 sequence (DNA): TGTGCCAGCAGCTTAATCCCGGACAGGTCTGAAGCTTTCTTT. It encodes CASSLIPDRSEAFF.

Worth noting for this clonotype: No DNA is shown, since the ends of the CDR3 on it are uncertain; the CDR3 is the one TCRdb lists. The chain has TRBV29-1 and TRBJ1-2; TRBD1 is the table's D call, not checked against the DNA. Germline CDR1 and CDR2: SQVTM and ANQGSEA. The CDR3 totals 12 residues, both ends included. This chain's CDR3 is CSVGSGISGNTF.

This clonotype appeared many times. This rearrangement joins TRBV5-1 to TRBJ1-6; TRBD1 matches at 7 bases. The V segment lost 4 bases and the J segment 10 bases; nucleotides outside the gene matches: 11. Germline assignment: CDR1 SGHRS and CDR2 YFSETQ. The CDR3 spans 15 residues. The CDR3 here is CASSRGGASGSPLHF. As DNA, the CDR3 is TGCGCCAGCAGCCGAGGGGGCGCGTCAGGATCACCCCTCCACTTT.

This clonotype has a handful of counts. The CDR3 is CASRGTGTEAFF. The DNA of the CDR3 is TGTGCCAGCCGTGGGACGGGCACTGAAGCTTTCTTT. The chain has TRBV3-1 and TRBJ1-1; TRBD1 might be the D (5 bases). The CDR3 runs 12 residues. Germline V gene sequence: CDR1 LGHDT, CDR2 YNNKEL (reference sequence). Trimming left V 8 bases short and J 4 bases short, with 11 bases between.

J is TRBJ2-5 and V is TRBV7-9, with D possibly called TRBD1 or TRBD2 (5 bases each). The closer fit of TRBJ2-1 to the DNA end suggests the J call may be wrong. The germline CDR1 and CDR2 sequences are SEHNR and FQNEAQ (reference sequence). The CDR3 contains 15 residues. CDR3 protein: CASSSRDPRLNEQFF. As DNA, the CDR3 is TGTGCCAGCAGCTCCCGGGACCCACGACTGAATGAGCAGTTCTTC.

This clonotype was counted many times. This chain connects TRBV20-1 to TRBJ1-1; a possible D gene is TRBD1 (5 bases). The CDR3 is made up of 12 amino acids. Germline assignment: CDR1 DFQATT and CDR2 SNEGSKA (reference sequence). The ends were cut back, 0 bases at V and 4 bases at J, with 6 bases in the middle. DNA of the CDR3: TGCAGTGCTAGAGATAGGGGCACTGAAGCTTTCTTT. It encodes CSARDRGTEAFF.

This chain links TRBV10-3 with TRBJ1-5; the D gene is possibly TRBD1 (5 bases). The germline CDR1 and CDR2 sequences are ENHRY and SYGVKD. Trimming shortened V by 1 base and J by 4 bases, and 20 bases separated the two germline ends. The CDR3 is made up of 18 amino acids. For the CDR3, the DNA is TGTGCCATCAGTGAGTTACGAACCGGGACGGAGTCGAATCAGCCCCAGCATTTT. It translates to CAISELRTGTESNQPQHF.

This clonotype was observed at least ten times. The V gene is TRBV5-1, the J gene TRBJ1-2; D gene unclear. V lost 4 bases and J 8 bases, leaving 12 bases between the germline ends. From germline, CDR1 is SGHRS and CDR2 YFSETQ. This CDR3 contains 12 residues. CDR3 sequence reads: CASSSLQAGYTF. CDR3 coding DNA: TGCGCCAGCAGCAGCCTCCAGGCCGGCTACACCTTC.

This clonotype appeared a single time. The rearrangement links TRBV14 to TRBJ2-7; perhaps TRBD1 as D (5 bases). V lost 2 bases and J lost 3, with 11 bases in between. The CDR3 covers 14 residues. Germline-derived CDR1 and CDR2 are SGHDN and FVKESK. The CDR3 nucleotides read TGTGCCAGCAGCCAACGCGACAGCTTCTACGAGCAGTACTTC. It codes for CASSQRDSFYEQYF.